Described below is a single T cell receptor (beta chain) sequence and its context. The CDR3 loop spans 15 amino acids. Trimming at V came to 5 bases and at J to 6 bases, leaving 11 bases not matched to a gene. CDR1 and CDR2 from the germline V gene are SGHTA and FQGNSA. These data originate in a study of T cell responses to AZD1222 COVID-19 vaccine. TCRdb keeps only in-frame clones here, not all; method: immunoSEQ multiplex PCR. Of roughly 150,000 clones listed, around 92% were seen once; the top ten hold less than 3.5%. Sequenced here: peripheral blood, sampled 28 days after the second AZD1222 dose. The clonotype comes from an adult who received the AZD1222 COVID-19 vaccine. The rearrangement links TRBV7-2 to TRBJ2-7; 9 bases are shared with TRBD1. Here the CDR3 DNA reads TGTGCCAGCAGCCAACGAACAGGGACAGGGTCCGAGCAGTACTTC. This codes for CASSQRTGTGSEQYF.